A single sample gave rise to the 3 T cell receptor beta chains below, sequenced in a study of T cell repertoires in cytomegalovirus infection. Each CDR3 protein is one row after TCRdb ran MiXCR on the reads. The repertoire holds some 300,000 distinct CDR3 sequences, about 9.1% seen once, with approximately 2.3% in the top ten. The sequencing input was PBMCs. These TCRs come from a human donor in good health (CMV status not recorded). Some clones in this sample may be carry-over from other donors' samples.

This clonotype was seen ten or more times. The chain employs TRBV6-6 and TRBJ2-7, with D possibly matching TRBD2 (5 bases). The CDR3 contains 13 residues. Germline V gene lookup returns CDR1 MNHNY and CDR2 SVGAGI (reference sequence). Trimming removed 2 bases at V and 2 bases at J, with 7 bases between. The CDR3 is CASSYPGTYEQYF. The CDR3 DNA follows: TGTGCCAGCAGTTACCCGGGAACCTACGAGCAGTACTTC.

The gene calls are TRBV19 and TRBJ2-2, with TRBD2 matching over 9 bases. With V trimmed by 3 bases and J by 3 bases, 2 bases remained unmatched. The CDR3 runs to 15 residues. Germline loops: CDR1 LNHDA, CDR2 SQIVND (reference sequence). CDR3 sequence (DNA): TGTGCCAGTAGTATCCGGACTAGCGACACCGGGGAGCTGTTTTTT. Its translation is CASSIRTSDTGELFF. The full variable domain, its missing parts supplied by reference TRBV19 and TRBJ2-2, is DGGITQSPKYLFRKEGQNVTLSCEQNLNHDAMYWYRQDPGQGLRLIYYSQIVNDFQKGDIAEGYSVSREKKESFPLTVTSAQKNPTAFYLCASSIRTSDTGELFFGEGSRLTVL.

This chain connects TRBV14 to TRBJ2-1, with 8 bases matching TRBD1. CDR3 length: 16 amino acids. The germline V gene has CDR1 SGHDN and CDR2 FVKESK. V lost 4 bases and J lost 6; bases outside the gene matches: 11. CDR3 loop: CASSPTRGTGGNEQFF. As DNA, the CDR3 is TGTGCCAGCAGCCCCACAAGGGGGACAGGAGGCAATGAGCAGTTCTTC.